The 11 T cell receptor beta chains in this list originate from one sample, sequenced in a study of cytomegalovirus exposure and HLA in healthy donors. PCR was performed using 60 Vbeta and 13 Jbeta primers. Here immunoSEQ multiplex PCR was the method, and the copy in TCRdb shows in-frame clones only, minus some. This sample has 81,000 or so clones, with over 65% found just once. Sequencing input: PBMCs. The source of these receptors is a man aged 45-60 years in good health and CMV-seropositive.

This chain joins TRBV7-2 and TRBJ2-2, with 9 bases fitting TRBD2. V trimming: 2 bases; J trimming: 4 bases; junction bases outside the gene matches: 14. Germline CDR1 is SGHTA and CDR2 is FQGNSA. The CDR3 runs 19 residues. The CDR3 DNA is TGTGCCAGCAGCTTATCTAGCGGGACCCTAACATTCGGCACCGGGGAGCTGTTTTTT. Translation: CASSLSSGTLTFGTGELFF.

This chain links TRBV11-3 with TRBJ2-5, with a weak D call TRBD2 (6 bases). The J call may be mistaken, given a closer DNA end match to TRBJ2-7. The CDR3 totals 15 residues. Germline V gives CDR1 SGHNT, CDR2 YENEEA. The CDR3 nucleotides are TGTGCCAGCAGTCACAAAATAGCGGAAAGCAACGAGCAGTACTTC. Translating gives CASSHKIAESNEQYF.

The V gene is TRBV27, the J gene TRBJ2-3; 8 bases are a match to TRBD1. Germline CDR1 and CDR2: MNHEY and SMNVEV (reference sequence). Trimming removed 2 bases from V and 4 bases from J; junction bases left unmatched: 5. The CDR3 sequence is 15 residues long. The CDR3 DNA sequence: TGTGCCAGCAGTTTAAGGGGACAGGTACCAGATACGCAGTATTTT. Translation: CASSLRGQVPDTQYF.

This chain links TRBV18 with TRBJ2-5; 14 positions match TRBD2. There are 17 residues in the CDR3. J was trimmed by 11 bases and V by 3 bases; bases with no gene match: 14. Germline V gene sequence: CDR1 KGHSH, CDR2 LQKENI. CDR3 sequence (DNA): TGTGCCAGCTCACCGGGAATGGGGACTAGCGGGAGTAATGAGCAGTACTTC. Protein product: CASSPGMGTSGSNEQYF.

The chain is built from TRBV15 and TRBJ2-2, with D possibly matching TRBD2 (6 bases). The V and J ends lost 1 base and 0 bases respectively, with 15 bases between them. This CDR3 region has 18 residues. Germline V gives CDR1 LNHNV, CDR2 YYDKDF (reference sequence). CDR3 bases: TGTGCCACCAGCAGAGGGGGGTTAGCGGAACCGAACACCGGGGAGCTGTTTTTT. Protein product: CATSRGGLAEPNTGELFF.

The chain carries TRBV27 and TRBJ2-2; no definite D call. V lost 3 bases and J lost 5, with 4 bases in between. Germline values: CDR1 MNHEY, CDR2 SMNVEV (reference sequence). There are 12 residues in the CDR3. Written as DNA, the CDR3 is TGTGCCAGCAGTTTTCTAACCGGGGAGCTGTTTTTT. Translating it yields CASSFLTGELFF.

V usage is TRBV29-1 and J usage is TRBJ1-1; D is undetermined. Germline values: CDR1 SQVTM, CDR2 ANQGSEA. The CDR3 runs to 12 residues. Trimming cost V 4 bases and J 1 base, with 7 bases left between them. Here the CDR3 reads CSVVLTNTEAFF. CDR3 DNA: TGCAGCGTTGTACTTACGAACACTGAAGCTTTCTTT.

The V call is TRBV30, the J call TRBJ2-1; a weak D match, TRBD2 (6 bases). This CDR3 is built from 14 residues. V was cut by 1 base and J by 4 bases, with 11 bases left in between. Germline assignment: CDR1 GTSNPN and CDR2 SVGIG (reference sequence). The CDR3 reads CAWSATGLYNEQFF. The CDR3, as DNA: TGTGCCTGGAGTGCTACTGGACTATACAATGAGCAGTTCTTC.

This clone was counted between two and nine times. The chain employs TRBV21-1 and TRBJ2-7; the table's D call TRBD2 went unverified against the DNA. TRBV21-1 is recorded as a pseudogene. The CDR3 extends over 16 amino acids. CDR3 bases: TGTGCCAGCAGCAAAACTAGCGGGAGTTTCGCCTACGAGCAGTACTTC. Its translation is CASSKTSGSFAYEQYF.

This chain uses TRBV7-9 with TRBJ1-1, with 7 bases lining up with TRBD1. Germline V CDR1 and CDR2: SEHNR, FQNEAQ (reference sequence). The CDR3 extends over 16 amino acids. The CDR3 region is CVGERGLSGVNTEAFF. The CDR3, as DNA: TGTGTCGGAGAGAGGGGGCTGTCGGGAGTAAACACTGAAGCTTTCTTT.

This clone was detected only once. The genes are TRBV5-6 and TRBJ1-1; 7 nucleotides agree with TRBD1. Germline V CDR1 and CDR2: SGHDT, YYEEEE. The CDR3 has 14 amino acids. With 3 bases clipped from V and 5 bases from J, the junction kept 7 bases outside the gene matches. CDR3 loop: CASSSQGVRTEAFF. Here the CDR3 DNA reads TGTGCCAGCAGCTCCCAGGGGGTGAGGACTGAAGCTTTCTTT.